Listed here are 30 T cell receptor beta chains from one sample, sequenced in a study of shared clonotypes between healthy human individuals. CD8 cells classed as naive were CD45RO-negative and positively selected for CCR7, excluding terminally differentiated effector memory CD45RA+ cells. The data were produced by immunoSEQ multiplex PCR, yet TCRdb's version contains in-frame clones alone and is incomplete. The table shows millions of clones, with roughly 91% occurring only once. The sequenced sample was naive CD8+ T cells from PBMCs. Every receptor here comes from a man aged 18 to 30 in good health. Some clones in this sample may be carry-over from other donors' samples.

The rearrangement joins TRBV2 to TRBJ2-1, with TRBD2 identical over 8 bases. The trim removed 2 bases at V and 0 bases at J, leaving 9 bases unmatched. Germline V CDR1 and CDR2: SNHLY, FYNNEI. The CDR3 has 18 amino acids. The CDR3 sequence: CASSEKFAGGGSYNEQFF. The CDR3 nucleotides read TGTGCCAGCAGTGAAAAGTTTGCGGGGGGCGGCTCCTACAATGAGCAGTTCTTC.

The rearrangement uses TRBV19 and TRBJ1-1, with D perhaps matching TRBD1 (6 bases). Trimming pared 0 bases from V and 4 bases from J, leaving 12 bases between. The CDR3 is 15 residues long. Germline V gene lookup returns CDR1 LNHDA and CDR2 SQIVND (reference sequence). CDR3 nucleotides: TGTGCCAGTAGTATAGATCGGGGAGGGGGCACTGAAGCTTTCTTT. It encodes CASSIDRGGGTEAFF.

V is TRBV9 and J is TRBJ2-7; 7 nucleotides line up with TRBD1. The V gene end was trimmed by 4 bases and the J gene end by 5 bases; junction bases not matched to a gene: 9. Per germline, CDR1 SGDLS and CDR2 YYNGEE. The CDR3 loop spans 14 amino acids. The CDR3 coding sequence is TGTGCCAGCAGCACGTCAGGGGGATGGGACGAGCAGTACTTC. This codes for CASSTSGGWDEQYF.

The rearrangement links TRBV28 to TRBJ2-1, with D unresolved. V gave up 7 bases and J gave up 4 bases, with 23 bases separating them. The CDR3 totals 17 residues. CDR1 and CDR2 (germline): MDHEN, SYDVKM. The CDR3 spells CASIVSLGESLYNEQFF. The CDR3 bases are TGTGCCAGCATTGTGTCCCTTGGGGAAAGTCTATACAATGAGCAGTTCTTC.

The J gene is TRBJ2-1, the V gene TRBV7-8, with 7 bases fitting TRBD2. The CDR3 covers 15 residues. With 1 base clipped from V and 4 bases from J, the junction kept 4 bases outside the gene matches. From germline, CDR1 is SGHVS and CDR2 FQNEAQ. This CDR3 is CASSLGTRVYNEQFF. For the CDR3, the DNA is TGTGCCAGCAGCTTAGGGACTAGGGTATACAATGAGCAGTTCTTC.

Comment on this clone: This CDR3 is also generated by other DNA sequences in the sample. The chain employs TRBV30 and TRBJ2-7; D might be TRBD1 (6 bases). The CDR3 has 13 amino acids. The germline gives CDR1 GTSNPN, CDR2 SVGIG (reference sequence). V lost 0 bases and J lost 0, with 6 bases in between. The CDR3 region has the DNA TGTGCCTGGAGTGTGGACAGCTCCTACGAGCAGTACTTC. Protein product: CAWSVDSSYEQYF.

The gene calls are TRBV7-9 and TRBJ2-2, with 11 nucleotides matching TRBD1. Germline lookup yields CDR1 SEHNR and CDR2 FQNEAQ (reference sequence). This CDR3 contains 16 residues. V shed 4 bases and J 3 bases; nucleotides not matched to a gene: 4. The CDR3 DNA follows: TGTGCCAGCAGCTCCCGGACAGGGGGCGACACCGGGGAGCTGTTTTTT. Its translation is CASSSRTGGDTGELFF.

This chain uses TRBV6-1 with TRBJ2-1; D not certain. Trimming took off 1 base at V and 11 bases at J, with 0 bases between the two ends. Germline V gene data show CDR1 as MNHNS and CDR2 as SASEGT. The CDR3 extends over 9 amino acids. Here the CDR3 reads CASSEEQFF. As DNA, the CDR3 is TGTGCCAGCAGTGAAGAGCAGTTCTTC.

V usage is TRBV4-1 and J usage is TRBJ2-5; tentatively, D is TRBD1 (5 bases). The end of the DNA aligns better with TRBJ2-7, so the J call may be wrong. Germline V CDR1 and CDR2: MGHRA, YSYEKL. This CDR3 has 17 amino acids. CDR3 sequence (DNA): TGCGCCAGCAGCCAAGATACAGAGGCAGGGTCGACCTACGAGCAGTACTTC. Its protein is CASSQDTEAGSTYEQYF.

The chain joins TRBV9 to TRBJ2-7, with 10 bases matching TRBD2. Germline V gives CDR1 SGDLS, CDR2 YYNGEE. The trim removed 4 bases at V and 2 bases at J, leaving 9 bases unmatched. The CDR3 has 16 amino acids. CDR3 in DNA: TGTGCCAGCAGCTCCCCGAGGACTAGCGGAACCTACGAGCAGTACTTC. Amino acids: CASSSPRTSGTYEQYF.

The chain employs TRBV4-1 and TRBJ2-7; 7 nucleotides agree with TRBD2. Germline V lookup: CDR1 MGHRA, CDR2 YSYEKL. The CDR3 sequence is 20 residues long. V dropped 5 bases and J dropped 2; count of bases not matched to a gene: 24. CDR3 nucleotides: TGCGCCAGCAGCTCAGAAAAGCGACGGGAGGAATCAAAAAGACCCTACGAGCAGTACTTC. This gives the protein CASSSEKRREESKRPYEQYF.

This clone was picked up one time. V is TRBV6-6 and J is TRBJ1-5; D gene uncertain. This CDR3 region has 13 residues. With 6 bases removed from V and 2 bases from J, the gap between germline ends came to 8 bases. The germline V gene encodes CDR1 MNHNY and CDR2 SVGAGI (reference sequence). CDR3 protein: CASSLAGNQPQHF. CDR3 nucleotide sequence: TGTGCCAGCAGCCTCGCCGGCAATCAGCCCCAGCATTTT.

Note on this clone: The sample holds other DNA sequences that translate to the same CDR3. The chain is built from TRBV27 and TRBJ2-1; D gene unclear. Trimming pared 3 bases from V and 4 bases from J, leaving 7 bases between. Germline V lookup: CDR1 MNHEY, CDR2 SMNVEV (reference sequence). This CDR3 contains 13 residues. The CDR3 bases are TGTGCCAGCAGTTTTACAGTTTACAATGAGCAGTTCTTC. It specifies CASSFTVYNEQFF.

This clone came up once. In DNA, the CDR3 is TGTGCCAGCAGTTTAGAGGCTAGCGGGAGATACGAGCAGTACTTC. It yields the protein CASSLEASGRYEQYF. V gene TRBV27 combines with J gene TRBJ2-7; 10 bases are shared with TRBD2. With V trimmed by 2 bases and J by 4 bases, 5 bases remained unmatched. The CDR3 runs to 15 residues. Per germline, CDR1 MNHEY and CDR2 SMNVEV (reference sequence).

This chain uses TRBV4-1 with TRBJ2-7, with no clear D. This CDR3 region has 13 residues. V lost 6 bases and J lost 0, with 9 bases in between. In germline, CDR1 is MGHRA, CDR2 YSYEKL. The CDR3 reads CASSLDTSYEQYF. The CDR3 DNA is TGCGCCAGCAGTCTTGACACCTCCTACGAGCAGTACTTC.

This chain joins TRBV7-8 and TRBJ2-1, with TRBD2 identical over 9 bases. This CDR3 is 15 amino acids long. Germline-derived CDR1 and CDR2 are SGHVS and FQNEAQ. The junction had 6 bases not matched to a gene; V was cut back by 2 bases and J by 7 bases. This CDR3 is CASSLNSGRLNEQFF. The CDR3 DNA reads as TGTGCCAGCAGCTTAAACAGCGGGAGGCTAAATGAGCAGTTCTTC. Filled out from reference TRBV7-8 and TRBJ2-1, the complete variable domain reads GAGVSQSPRYKVAKRGQDVALRCDPISGHVSLFWYQQALGQGPEFLTYFQNEAQLDKSGLPSDRFFAERPEGSVSTLKIQRTQQEDSAVYLCASSLNSGRLNEQFFGPGTRLTVL.

This chain links TRBV13 with TRBJ1-2; tentative D call: TRBD1 (6 bases). Trimming took 4 bases from V and 7 from J, leaving 16 bases between them. Germline assignment: CDR1 PRHDT and CDR2 FYEKMQ (reference sequence). The CDR3 has 14 amino acids. The DNA for the CDR3 is TGTGCCAGCAGCTCACCCCCAGGGGCGCGTGGCTACACCTTC. Encoded protein: CASSSPPGARGYTF.

This rearrangement joins TRBV7-9 to TRBJ2-7, with 8 bases matching TRBD1. This CDR3 is built from 16 residues. The junction had 12 bases not matched to a gene; V was cut back by 4 bases and J by 4 bases. CDR1 SEHNR and CDR2 FQNEAQ come from the germline V gene (reference sequence). The CDR3 DNA reads as TGTGCCAGCAGCTCCCCCCGGGCAGGGGGCAAATACGAGCAGTACTTC. It specifies CASSSPRAGGKYEQYF.

The chain links TRBV7-3 to TRBJ2-7, with D uncertain. The CDR3 is 15 residues long. Germline CDR1 is SGHTA and CDR2 is FQGTGA. Trimming removed 10 bases from V and 4 bases from J, with 23 bases in between. CDR3 in amino acids: CANLLPPGVGYEQYF. CDR3 sequence (DNA): TGTGCCAACTTACTCCCCCCTGGGGTCGGTTACGAGCAGTACTTC.

The genes are TRBV15 and TRBJ2-1, with D tentatively TRBD1 (6 bases). The V end lost 3 bases, the J end lost 5 bases, and 17 bases lay between the germline ends. CDR1 is LNHNV, CDR2 YYDKDF, per germline (reference sequence). This CDR3 contains 16 residues. CDR3 sequence: CATSRAGAGRDNEQFF. In nucleotides, the CDR3 is TGTGCCACCAGCAGGGCAGGGGCAGGGCGGGACAATGAGCAGTTCTTC.

The CDR3 sequence is CASSPVAGAYYEQYF. The CDR3 DNA sequence: TGTGCCAGCAGCCCGGTAGCGGGAGCTTACTACGAGCAGTACTTC. The V call is TRBV5-5, the J call TRBJ2-7; the match to TRBD2 covers 9 bases. The junction had 8 bases not matched to a gene; V was cut back by 4 bases and J by 3 bases. This CDR3 is built from 15 residues. Germline CDR1 is SGHKS and CDR2 is YYEKEE (reference sequence).

There are a few counts of this clone. The CDR3 DNA sequence: TGTGCCACCAGGCGGCCGGGGGAGACCTACGAGCAGTACTTC. Residues: CATRRPGETYEQYF. The V gene is TRBV27, the J gene TRBJ2-7; possible D gene TRBD2, 6 bases. V was cut by 10 bases and J by 2 bases, with 18 bases left in between. Germline values: CDR1 MNHEY, CDR2 SMNVEV (reference sequence). The CDR3 runs to 14 residues.

The V call is TRBV27, the J call TRBJ2-7, with D possibly matching TRBD2 (5 bases). The CDR3 loop spans 14 amino acids. Trimming cost V 3 bases and J 3 bases, with 12 bases left between them. Germline CDR1 is MNHEY and CDR2 is SMNVEV (reference sequence). CDR3 in amino acids: CASSFLETSYEQYF. CDR3 sequence (DNA): TGTGCCAGCAGTTTTCTAGAAACTAGCTACGAGCAGTACTTC.

The J gene is TRBJ1-5, the V gene TRBV15; 10 bases are a match to TRBD1. This CDR3 has 15 amino acids. The V gene's germline CDR1 is LNHNV and CDR2 YYDKDF (reference sequence). After removal of 6 bases from V and 5 bases from J, the junction contained 7 bases not matched to a gene. CDR3 nucleotides: TGTGCCACCAGGAGGGACAGGGGACCCGATCAGCCCCAGCATTTT. Amino acids: CATRRDRGPDQPQHF.

The J gene is TRBJ1-1, the V gene TRBV27; D is ambiguous. Germline CDR1 MNHEY, CDR2 SMNVEV (reference sequence). The length of the CDR3 is 17 residues. The V and J ends lost 2 bases and 3 bases respectively, with 19 bases between them. The CDR3 loop reads CASSLIGRGRVDTEAFF. The CDR3 DNA sequence: TGTGCCAGCAGTTTAATAGGACGTGGGCGTGTGGACACTGAAGCTTTCTTT.

The chain has TRBV19 and TRBJ2-5; D is perhaps TRBD1 or TRBD2 (5 bases each). V was clipped by 6 bases and J by 7 bases, with 18 bases between them. CDR1 is LNHDA and CDR2 is SQIVND in the germline V gene (reference sequence). This CDR3 comprises 14 residues. Written as DNA, the CDR3 is TGTGCCAGTAGCCCCTACGGGACCCCTGGGACCCAGTACTTC. Translated: CASSPYGTPGTQYF.

The CDR3 DNA reads TGTGCCAGCAGTTTGGATATGTTCCAGCCCCAGCATTTT. It translates to CASSLDMFQPQHF. The V call is TRBV27, the J call TRBJ1-5; unclear D gene. Trimming took 3 bases from V and 7 from J, leaving 10 bases between them. CDR3 length: 13 amino acids. Germline V lookup: CDR1 MNHEY, CDR2 SMNVEV (reference sequence).

The chain is built from TRBV7-9 and TRBJ2-7; tentative D call: TRBD2 (5 bases). Trimming removed 5 bases from V and 0 bases from J, with 17 bases in between. The CDR3 is made up of 16 amino acids. The germline CDR1 and CDR2 sequences are SEHNR and FQNEAQ (reference sequence). The CDR3 loop is CASSLTYGLSSYEQYF. In DNA form, the CDR3 reads TGTGCCAGCAGCCTTACCTATGGACTCAGCTCCTACGAGCAGTACTTC.

Only a few counts were recorded for this clone. V gene TRBV5-1 combines with J gene TRBJ1-1, with D tentatively TRBD1 (6 bases). Germline CDR1 SGHRS, CDR2 YFSETQ. This CDR3 is built from 15 residues. V lost 3 bases, J lost 4 bases, and 16 bases lay in between. The DNA for the CDR3 is TGCGCCAGCAGCTATAACAGGGCAGGGAGCACTGAAGCTTTCTTT. This sequence encodes CASSYNRAGSTEAFF.

In this sample, this clone turned up once. This chain connects TRBV27 to TRBJ2-1, with D hard to call. The V gene's germline CDR1 is MNHEY and CDR2 SMNVEV (reference sequence). Trimming stripped 5 bases from V and 0 bases from J, with 11 bases between. This CDR3 contains 15 residues. The CDR3 bases are TGTGCCAGCAGTCCGATCCTGCGCTCCTACAATGAGCAGTTCTTC. This gives the protein CASSPILRSYNEQFF.